A selection of T cell receptor beta chains follows, all from one sample in a study of CD8 T cells in ankylosing spondylitis. TCRdb reprocessed the 5' RACE reads with MiXCR, giving one entry per CDR3 protein. The top ten hold about a sixth of the sample, which has around 390,000 distinct CDR3 sequences, more than 20% seen once. Sequencing was carried out using blood, either unsorted or a sorted T cell fraction (not recorded which). The receptors stem from a male donor with ankylosing spondylitis. CDR3s leave out the opening cysteine and the closing phenylalanine or tryptophan. Some rows have no size entry. The others give once, few or many, or a class for an expanded clone.

>once|TRBV20-1
SAPGTSISSNEQF
>-|TRBV18
ASSPMGQNTEAF
>-|TRBV6-1
ASRPGQSTDTQY
>-|TRBV20-1
SAVQGSPTLH
>few|TRBV20-1
SARGGTDTGELF
>-|TRBV19
ASSIGSPGADTQY
>few|TRBV5-1
ASSLGGQGAGYT
>many|TRBV12-3/TRBV12-4
ASSPGRGNTEAF
>-|TRBV6-1
ASRPRDIGSHEQY
>many|TRBV5-1
ASSPGQGIHQETQY
>once|TRBV20-1
SARDRVGGYQPQH
>-|TRBV30
AWGLGQGAGETQY
>-|TRBV28
ASSRGPLETQY
>few|TRBV29-1
SVLPDRATNEKLF
>many|TRBV7-2
ASSLRSFLGAGNSEQF
>-|TRBV29-1
SVDPSEGTQY
>-|TRBV6-2/TRBV6-3
ASTQNLQVNQPQH
>-|TRBV12-3/TRBV12-4
ASRTGGDSYNEQF
>many|TRBV5-1
ASSLGLDTGELF
>-|TRBV11-2
ASSLDSASGLKY
>-|TRBV6-2/TRBV6-3
ASSYGGYGNQPQH
>many|TRBV6-5
ASSYREYTEAF
>many|TRBV18
ASSPSGTDTQY
>-|TRBV28
ASSLEGRIYGYT
>-|TRBV5-1
ASSLAGRSEQY
>few|TRBV15
ATSTGGLGYNSPLH
>many|TRBV29-1
SVEDRGQGAYNEQF
>-|TRBV18
ASSPNPPSGPAGEQF
>few|TRBV29-1
SVTGRNEKLF
>few|TRBV28
ASTPGGVSVNEQF
>-|TRBV6-2/TRBV6-3
ASSDPQTPQH
>few|TRBV20-1
SARSRQGATMNTGELF
>-|TRBV25-1
ASSELGFGGAGTEAF
>-|TRBV20-1
SARVQTGSSYNEQF
>few|TRBV19
ASSLGQARTDTQY
>-|TRBV20-1
SAETGHSGNTIY
>-|TRBV4-1
ASSQGDDPSYNEQF
>-|TRBV5-1
ASSHDGTGRPEAF
>-|TRBV3-1
ASSQAGEAF
>few|TRBV5-4
ASSITSSDEQY
>-|TRBV29-1
SVTGTSGRAVYEQY
>few|TRBV28
ASTDKRSYEQY
>few|TRBV7-8
ASSLALGGVNEQF
>-|TRBV4-1
ASSREGSLSGNTIY
>-|TRBV12-3/TRBV12-4
ASSPEGGFEKLF